These T cell receptor beta chains were read from a single sample in a study of beta chain features in type 1 diabetes. Using immunoSEQ multiplex PCR, the repertoire was profiled, and TCRdb retains in-frame clones only, with some absent. The sample comprises 400,000 or so clones, over 8.5% of which are singletons, and about 0.6% rests with the top ten. The sequenced material came from central memory CD4+ T cells from blood. The receptors were gathered from a man aged 25-45 years with type 1 diabetes. Each CDR3 is given with its conserved first and last residue. The order of the fields is D gene, V gene, clone size, J gene, CDR3 DNA, CDR3 protein. The D gene is left open where the match is weak. Clone size, where shown, is once, few, many, or a class for clones that have expanded.

TRBD2	TRBV5-1	few	TRBJ2-3	TGCGCCAGCAGCTTGGGGATAAATAGCGGGACTAGCACAGATACGCAGTATTTT	CASSLGINSGTSTDTQYF
-	TRBV15	-	TRBJ2-7	TGTGCCACCAGCAAAGAGTCTTACGAGCAGTACTTC	CATSKESYEQYF
-	TRBV27	few	TRBJ2-2	TGTGCCAGCAGTGCCCACGGGGAGCTGTTTTTT	CASSAHGELFF
-	TRBV15	many	TRBJ1-5	TGTGCCACCAGCAGTGCTTCCGGAGACAATCAGCCCCAGCATTTT	CATSSASGDNQPQHF
TRBD2	TRBV5-1	few	TRBJ2-3	TGCGCCAGCAGCCCTCTGGGTCGGGAGGGGTCCTCGCAGTATTTT	CASSPLGREGSSQYF
-	TRBV6-5	few	TRBJ2-2	TGTGCCAGCAGTTACAGTCCGGCACCGCCCGGGGAGCTGTTTTTT	CASSYSPAPPGELFF
-	TRBV6-5	-	TRBJ2-5	TGTGCCAGCAGTTACTCCGGGACTTTGCAAGAGACCCAGTACTTC	CASSYSGTLQETQYF
TRBD1	TRBV28	few	TRBJ1-5	TGTGCCAGCAGTTTATGGGGGGCCGGGACAGGGGGCTTTCAGCCCCAGCATTTT	CASSLWGAGTGGFQPQHF
-	TRBV20-1	few	TRBJ1-4	TGCAGTGCTGGAACAAATGAAAAACTGTTTTTT	CSAGTNEKLFF
-	TRBV5-1	many	TRBJ2-6	TGCGCCAGCAGCCCTAGACAGAACTCTGGGGCCAACGTCCTGACTTTC	CASSPRQNSGANVLTF
-	TRBV5-1	-	TRBJ1-5	TGCGCCAGCAGCTTGGGACCGAATCAGCCCCAGCATTTT	CASSLGPNQPQHF
TRBD1	TRBV5-1	-	TRBJ1-2	TGCGCCAGCAGCTTGGCGATGACAGGGACCGCTCACTATGGCTACACCTTC	CASSLAMTGTAHYGYTF
-	TRBV9	-	TRBJ2-1	TGTGCCAGCAGCGCGATCCTCCAAGAGCAGTTCTTC	CASSAILQEQFF
-	TRBV27	few	TRBJ2-5	TGTGCCAGCAGCCTCGACAAAGAGACCCAGTACTTC	CASSLDKETQYF
-	TRBV5-1	-	TRBJ2-1	TGCGCCAGCAATCAGGGACTGGGCTCCTACAATGAGCAGCTCTTC	CASNQGLGSYNEQLF
-	TRBV2	-	TRBJ1-2	TGTGCCAGCAGTCCAGGGTGGGGGGATTATGGCTACACCTTC	CASSPGWGDYGYTF
-	TRBV7-9	-	TRBJ2-2	TGTGCCAGCAGCCCAGTGGGCGGGGAGCTGTTTTTT	CASSPVGGELFF
-	TRBV15	few	TRBJ2-2	TGTGCCACCAGCAGAGATCTGAGGGGACGACGCCTCGGGGAGCTGTTTTTT	CATSRDLRGRRLGELFF
TRBD1	TRBV7-9	few	TRBJ1-1	TGTGCCAGCAGCTTATTGGCCGGGACAGCTGAAGCTTTCTTT	CASSLLAGTAEAFF
TRBD1	TRBV7-9	-	TRBJ1-1	TGTGCCAGCAGCTTAACCTCCGGGACAGGGTTCATGAACACTGAAGCTTTCTTT	CASSLTSGTGFMNTEAFF
-	TRBV18	few	TRBJ1-5	TGTGCCAGCTCCAAGAAGGATAGCAATCAGCCCCAGCATTTT	CASSKKDSNQPQHF
-	TRBV7-2	few	TRBJ1-5	TGTGCCAGCAGCCAGGAGACTAGCAATCAGCCCCAGCATTTT	CASSQETSNQPQHF
TRBD1	TRBV30	few	TRBJ2-1	TGTGCCTGGAACTCCGGGACAGGGGTAAATGAGCAGTTCTTC	CAWNSGTGVNEQFF
-	TRBV7-3	few	TRBJ2-1	TGTGCCAGCAGCTTAACGCAAGCCTATGAGCAGTTCTTC	CASSLTQAYEQFF
-	TRBV10-3	-	TRBJ2-2	TGTGCCAGCAGTAACGATGTGGGTAACACCGGGGAGCTGTTTTTT	CASSNDVGNTGELFF
-	TRBV14	-	TRBJ2-3	TGTGCCAGCAGCCAAGACTGGCAGGGAAGGCAGTATTTT	CASSQDWQGRQYF
-	TRBV7-2	-	TRBJ2-7	TGTGCCAGCAGCCTCTCTACATATGACAGGAAGGAGCCCTACGAGCAGTACTTC	CASSLSTYDRKEPYEQYF
-	TRBV10-3	many	TRBJ2-7	TGTGCCATCAGTGAGCAACATAGCGCGACCTACGAGCAGTACTTC	CAISEQHSATYEQYF
TRBD2	TRBV29-1	-	TRBJ2-5	TGCAGCGCTGGCGGGGGGAAAGGAGAGACCCAGTACTTC	CSAGGGKGETQYF
-	TRBV7-2	-	TRBJ2-5	TGTGCCAGCAGCTCCAGACAGGCCCAAGAGACCCAGTACTTC	CASSSRQAQETQYF
-	TRBV7-6	many	TRBJ1-2	TGTGCCAGCAGCCGAAGTGACTTTCAGGGCTACACCTTC	CASSRSDFQGYTF
-	TRBV7-9	-	TRBJ1-3	TGTGCCAGCACCGCCGGGGGCAGCGGAATTGGAAACACCATATATTTT	CASTAGGSGIGNTIYF
-	TRBV27	-	TRBJ1-3	TGTGCCAGCAGTTTATCAGGGATCTCTGGAAACACCATATATTTT	CASSLSGISGNTIYF
-	TRBV28	-	TRBJ2-7	TGTGCCAGCAGTTGGGCAGGGGACTCCTACGAGCAGTACTTC	CASSWAGDSYEQYF
TRBD2	TRBV7-9	few	TRBJ2-1	TGTGCCAGCAGGACGGGACTAGCGGGCAATGAGCAGTTCTTC	CASRTGLAGNEQFF
-	TRBV27	-	TRBJ2-1	TGTGCCAGCAGTCCCACAGGGGGGCGGACTAGCGCTAACAATGAGCAGTTCTTC	CASSPTGGRTSANNEQFF
TRBD1	TRBV15	many	TRBJ2-4	TGTGCCACCAGGGATATGCCGGGACAGGGGGCGGAAAACATTCAGTACTTC	CATRDMPGQGAENIQYF